Listed below are T cell receptor beta chains from one sample, sequenced in a study of cytomegalovirus exposure and HLA in healthy donors. Assay: immunoSEQ multiplex PCR; the TCRdb copy retains only in-frame clones and omits some. Here the sample spans 100,000 to 150,000 clones, approximately 69% being singletons. Sequenced sample: PBMCs. Source of these receptors: a man aged 35 to 55 in good health and CMV-seropositive. CDR3s include the opening cysteine and the closing phenylalanine or tryptophan. The D gene is left open where the match is weak. Expanded clones get a size class; other rows say once, few or many, or leave the size out.

clone size	D gene	J gene	V gene	CDR3 protein	CDR3 DNA
.	TRBD2	TRBJ2-1	TRBV6-6	CASSYSGGSGYNEQFF	TGTGCCAGCAGTTACTCAGGCGGGAGTGGGTACAATGAGCAGTTCTTC
.	TRBD2	TRBJ2-3	TRBV19	CASSRSSGRDTQYF	TGTGCCAGTAGTAGGTCTAGCGGGAGGGATACGCAGTATTTT
once	.	TRBJ2-1	TRBV7-2	CASSPKVQGPQFF	TGTGCCAGCAGCCCGAAGGTACAGGGTCCACAGTTCTTC
.	.	TRBJ2-7	TRBV9	CASSVGQVTYEQYF	TGTGCCAGCAGCGTAGGACAGGTTACCTACGAGCAGTACTTC
.	.	TRBJ1-6	TRBV30	CAWRAEGIQEGHF	TGTGCCTGGAGAGCCGAAGGGATCCAGGAGGGACACTTT
.	.	TRBJ2-5	TRBV6-1	CASTYLEWETQYF	TGTGCCAGCACCTACCTTGAGTGGGAGACCCAGTACTTC
.	.	TRBJ2-1	TRBV7-9	CASSLGQNYNEQFF	TGTGCCAGCAGCTTAGGACAGAACTACAATGAGCAGTTCTTC
.	.	TRBJ2-2	TRBV5-5	CASSLAYNTGELFF	TGTGCCAGCAGCTTGGCCTATAACACCGGGGAGCTGTTTTTT
once	TRBD1	TRBJ2-5	TRBV15	CATSRSGQGGETQYF	TGTGCCACCAGCAGATCGGGACAGGGAGGAGAGACCCAGTACTTC
.	.	TRBJ1-6	TRBV27	CASSSGVLLGPLHF	TGTGCCAGCAGTTCAGGGGTCCTTCTAGGCCCCCTCCACTTT
.	TRBD1	TRBJ2-1	TRBV5-4	CASSLVLQGKNEQFF	TGTGCCAGCAGCTTGGTTTTACAGGGGAAAAATGAGCAGTTCTTC
.	.	TRBJ2-2	TRBV27	CASSLPTAGELFF	TGTGCCAGCAGTTTGCCGACAGCCGGGGAGCTGTTTTTT
.	TRBD2	TRBJ2-7	TRBV7-3	CASSFRRELDHEQYF	TGTGCCAGCAGCTTCCGGCGGGAGTTGGACCACGAGCAGTACTTC
.	TRBD1	TRBJ2-6	TRBV2	CASSTWTGVGANVLTF	TGTGCCAGCAGTACCTGGACAGGGGTCGGGGCCAACGTCCTGACTTTC
.	.	TRBJ2-1	TRBV29-1	CSVRDYNEQFF	TGCAGCGTTCGGGACTACAATGAGCAGTTCTTC
.	.	TRBJ1-5	TRBV29-1	CSVTPGSNQPQHF	TGCAGCGTTACCCCAGGGAGCAATCAGCCCCAGCATTTT
few	.	TRBJ2-2	TRBV7-9	CASRSGSTGELFF	TGTGCCAGCAGATCGGGAAGCACCGGGGAGCTGTTTTTT
.	TRBD1	TRBJ1-1	TRBV27	CASGQGVNTEAFF	TGTGCCAGTGGACAGGGGGTGAACACTGAAGCTTTCTTT
.	TRBD2	TRBJ2-6	TRBV28	CASSPRGGWGSGANVLTF	TGTGCCAGCAGCCCCCGGGGGGGGTGGGGTTCTGGGGCCAACGTCCTGACTTTC
.	TRBD1	TRBJ2-3	TRBV29-1	CSGLDRGSDTQYF	TGCAGCGGGTTGGACAGGGGCTCTGATACGCAGTATTTT
.	TRBD2	TRBJ2-7	TRBV28	CASMRAGGPWEQYF	TGTGCCAGCATGCGAGCGGGAGGGCCCTGGGAGCAGTACTTC